The 21 T cell receptor beta chains below all came from one sample that was sequenced in a study of blood T cell repertoires in COVID-19. Using immunoSEQ multiplex PCR, the repertoire was profiled, and TCRdb retains in-frame clones only, with some absent. The data hold approximately 250,000 clones, with 80% to 90% observed a single time. Sequenced sample: peripheral blood. Source of these receptors: a man between 45 and 60 years old with acute or convalescent COVID-19.

The V call is TRBV7-2, the J call TRBJ2-7; tentative D call: TRBD1 (5 bases). This CDR3 is 13 amino acids long. The ends were cut back, 7 bases at V and 1 base at J, with 11 bases in the middle. The germline V gene has CDR1 SGHTA and CDR2 FQGNSA. CDR3 bases: TGTGCCAGCATTCCGACAGATTCCTACGAGCAGTACTTC. It specifies CASIPTDSYEQYF. The whole variable domain, filled in from reference TRBV7-2 and TRBJ2-7, reads GAGVSQSPSNKVTEKGKDVELRCDPISGHTALYWYRQSLGQGLEFLIYFQGNSAPDKSGLPSDRFSAERTGGSVSTLTIQRTQQEDSAVYLCASIPTDSYEQYFGPGTRLTVT.

The rearrangement links TRBV18 to TRBJ1-4; TRBD1 is a possible D gene (5 bases). This CDR3 has 16 amino acids. V lost 2 bases to trimming and J lost 3 bases, with 13 bases between them. Per germline, CDR1 KGHSH and CDR2 LQKENI. CDR3 residues: CASSPSTGGANEKLFF. For the CDR3, the DNA is TGTGCCAGCTCACCATCCACAGGCGGGGCTAATGAAAAACTGTTTTTT.

The chain recombines TRBV19 with TRBJ2-1, with 12 nucleotides matching TRBD1. J lost 5 bases, V lost 3 bases, and 14 bases had no gene match. Germline V CDR1 and CDR2: LNHDA, SQIVND (reference sequence). This CDR3 has 19 amino acids. The CDR3 loop is CASSMVLGQGAIRDNEQFF. CDR3 nucleotides: TGTGCCAGTAGTATGGTTTTGGGACAGGGGGCGATCCGGGACAATGAGCAGTTCTTC.

V is TRBV5-1 and J is TRBJ2-7, with TRBD1 as a possible D gene (6 bases). The V gene's germline CDR1 is SGHRS and CDR2 YFSETQ. CDR3 length: 15 residues. Trimming removed 4 bases at V and 0 bases at J, with 14 bases between. The CDR3 loop reads CASSRDPDSSYEQYF. The CDR3 nucleotides read TGCGCCAGCAGCCGCGACCCGGACAGCTCCTACGAGCAGTACTTC.

The rearrangement links TRBV5-1 to TRBJ1-2; TRBD1 might be the D (5 bases). Germline CDR1 reads SGHRS; CDR2 reads YFSETQ. This CDR3 spans 16 amino acids. The V gene lost 0 bases and the J gene lost 8 bases, with 20 bases spanning the gap. In nucleotides, the CDR3 is TGCGCCAGCAGCTTGGCGAGGGACTTATCTTTTTACGGCTACACCTTC. Encoded protein: CASSLARDLSFYGYTF.

The rearrangement uses TRBV12-3 or TRBV12-4 and TRBJ2-1; the D gene is possibly TRBD1 (6 bases). V was trimmed by 2 bases and J by 9 bases, leaving 11 bases between them. The CDR3 runs 13 residues. The CDR3 DNA reads as TGTGCCAGCAGTTTATTGGGGGCGGCTGAGCAGTTCTTC. It translates to CASSLLGAAEQFF.

The chain links TRBV5-1 to TRBJ1-3; D possibly corresponds to TRBD1 (5 bases). The germline V gene has CDR1 SGHRS and CDR2 YFSETQ. V gave up 3 bases and J gave up 0 bases, with 10 bases separating them. This CDR3 is built from 15 residues. The CDR3 here is CASSSTGSSGNTIYF. The CDR3 bases are TGCGCCAGCAGCTCTACAGGAAGCTCTGGAAACACCATATATTTT.

The J gene is TRBJ1-1, the V gene TRBV5-5; 7 bases are a match to TRBD1. Looked up from germline, CDR1 is SGHKS and CDR2 is YYEKEE (reference sequence). The CDR3 extends over 16 amino acids. V lost 4 bases to trimming and J lost 1 base; unmatched junction nucleotides: 10. As DNA, the CDR3 is TGTGCCAGCAGCCCCTACAGGGGCGGTGAGAACACTGAAGCTTTCTTT. Encoded protein: CASSPYRGGENTEAFF. The complete variable domain, with remaining parts taken from reference TRBV5-5 and TRBJ1-1, reads DAGVTQSPTHLIKTRGQQVTLRCSPISGHKSVSWYQQVLGQGPQFIFQYYEKEERGRGNFPDRFSARQFPNYSSELNVNALLLGDSALYLCASSPYRGGENTEAFFGQGTRLTVV.

This sequence joins TRBV2 and TRBJ1-1, with TRBD1 identical over 8 bases. CDR3 size: 14 residues. V lost 8 bases to trimming and J lost 5 bases; unmatched junction nucleotides: 10. Germline V gene sequence: CDR1 SNHLY, CDR2 FYNNEI. The DNA for the CDR3 is TGTGCCAGCTCCCCCCAGGGGGCACGGACTGAAGCTTTCTTT. Amino acid sequence: CASSPQGARTEAFF.

This clone showed up just once. V is TRBV5-5 and J is TRBJ1-3, with 10 bases lining up with TRBD1. This CDR3 spans 17 amino acids. Germline values: CDR1 SGHKS, CDR2 YYEKEE (reference sequence). V gave up 1 base and J gave up 3 bases; unmatched junction bases: 7. CDR3 coding DNA: TGTGCCAGCAGCTTGCGGGGGACAGGGGTCGGTGGAAACACCATATATTTT. Encoded protein: CASSLRGTGVGGNTIYF.

The rearrangement joins TRBV6-4 to TRBJ1-2; 8 bases map to TRBD1. Germline CDR1 reads MRHNA; CDR2 reads SNTAGT. The CDR3 loop spans 15 amino acids. V shed 6 bases, J shed 3 bases, and the junction held 9 bases outside the gene matches. The CDR3 is CASRTGVRGDYGYTF. The CDR3 coding sequence is TGTGCCAGCAGGACAGGGGTTCGTGGGGACTATGGCTACACCTTC.

The chain recombines TRBV9 with TRBJ2-1; 10 bases agree with TRBD2. CDR1 and CDR2 from the germline V gene are SGDLS and YYNGEE. The CDR3 length is 17 residues. V gave up 0 bases and J gave up 10 bases; unmatched junction bases: 13. DNA for the CDR3: TGTGCCAGCAGCGTAGAAGCCCTAGCGGGAGTTGAAAGGGAGCAGTTCTTC. Protein sequence: CASSVEALAGVEREQFF.

V is TRBV14 and J is TRBJ2-1; no clear D. The CDR3 is 17 amino acids. Germline V gene lookup returns CDR1 SGHDN and CDR2 FVKESK. Trimming removed 2 bases from V and 4 bases from J, with 18 bases in between. CDR3 sequence reads: CASSQYRRPTAYNEQFF. CDR3 in DNA: TGTGCCAGCAGCCAATACCGGAGACCGACCGCTTACAATGAGCAGTTCTTC.

The gene calls are TRBV2 and TRBJ1-2; perhaps TRBD1 as D (6 bases). CDR1 SNHLY and CDR2 FYNNEI come from the germline V gene. This CDR3 has 14 residues. V dropped 3 bases and J dropped 2 bases, with 10 bases sitting between them. The CDR3: CASSEGALNYGYTF. The CDR3 DNA reads TGTGCCAGCAGTGAGGGGGCCCTCAACTATGGCTACACCTTC.

CDR3 amino acids: CASRQGQGAAEAFF. As DNA, the CDR3 is TGTGCCAGCAGACAAGGACAGGGGGCAGCTGAAGCTTTCTTT. The chain joins TRBV5-5 to TRBJ1-1; TRBD1 aligns across 11 bases. Germline values: CDR1 SGHKS, CDR2 YYEKEE (reference sequence). This CDR3 contains 14 residues. V shed 5 bases and J 6 bases; nucleotides not matched to a gene: 6.

The genes are TRBV11-3 and TRBJ1-2, with D perhaps matching TRBD1 (5 bases). This CDR3 has 16 amino acids. Per germline, CDR1 SGHNT and CDR2 YENEEA. The ends were cut back, 3 bases at V and 0 bases at J, with 14 bases in the middle. CDR3 residues: CASSLGGIRTNYGYTF. CDR3 DNA sequence: TGTGCCAGCAGCTTGGGGGGGATCAGGACTAACTATGGCTACACCTTC. Full variable domain (missing parts from reference TRBV11-3 and TRBJ1-2): EAGVVQSPRYKIIEKKQPVAFWCNPISGHNTLYWYLQNLGQGPELLIRYENEEAVDDSQLPKDRFSAERLKGVDSTLKIQPAELGDSAVYLCASSLGGIRTNYGYTFGSGTRLTVV.

The rearrangement joins TRBV6-6 to TRBJ2-7; D is perhaps TRBD1 (6 bases). The V end lost 2 bases, the J end lost 5 bases, and 10 bases lay between the germline ends. The CDR3 sequence is 13 residues long. The germline CDR1 and CDR2 sequences are MNHNY and SVGAGI (reference sequence). CDR3 residues: CASSYGTGNEQYF. The CDR3 nucleotides are TGTGCCAGCAGTTACGGCACAGGGAACGAGCAGTACTTC.

The J gene is TRBJ1-4, the V gene TRBV6-5; weak D call: TRBD1 (6 bases). The germline V gene has CDR1 MNHEY and CDR2 SVGAGI. Trimming removed 2 bases from V and 2 bases from J, with 9 bases in between. This CDR3 has 15 amino acids. The CDR3 loop reads CASSYATGTNEKLFF. The DNA of the CDR3 is TGTGCCAGCAGTTACGCTACAGGGACTAATGAAAAACTGTTTTTT.

This clone has just a few counts. The chain carries TRBV7-9 and TRBJ2-7; 7 bases match TRBD2. Germline CDR1 is SEHNR and CDR2 is FQNEAQ (reference sequence). The junction had 8 bases not matched to a gene; V was cut back by 6 bases and J by 0 bases. CDR3 length equals 15 residues. CDR3 loop: CASSLRREASYEQYF. For the CDR3, the DNA is TGTGCCAGCAGTTTACGCCGGGAGGCCTCCTACGAGCAGTACTTC.

CDR3 bases: TGCGCCAGCAGCTTTAGCGGCCAGAGGGAGACCCAGTACTTC. Protein sequence: CASSFSGQRETQYF. V usage is TRBV5-1 and J usage is TRBJ2-5; D is perhaps TRBD2 (6 bases). This CDR3 spans 14 amino acids. CDR1 and CDR2 (germline): SGHRS, YFSETQ. Trimming took off 2 bases at V and 5 bases at J, with 13 bases between the two ends.

This rearrangement joins TRBV6-5 to TRBJ2-7; D is perhaps TRBD1 (6 bases). Germline lookup yields CDR1 MNHEY and CDR2 SVGAGI. V lost 8 bases, J lost 3 bases, and 14 bases lay in between. The CDR3 covers 13 residues. In nucleotides, the CDR3 is TGTGCCAGCCGAACAAGGGGGAACTACGAGCAGTACTTC. This sequence encodes CASRTRGNYEQYF.